This note documents a single T cell receptor beta chain sequence. Its antigen is currently unknown. The repertoire was sequenced with immunoSEQ multiplex PCR; TCRdb's copy has only in-frame clones and lacks some. Among 24,000 or so clones listed, around 90% were seen once. The data derive from a study of tumor-infiltrating T cells and Merkel cell polyomavirus. Across the study: The T cells studied were KLL-specific CD8+ cells against Merkel polyomavirus.

Study results and limitations: Largely private KLL-specific TRB repertoires had one clonotype shared by two patients. MCC-specific survival improved with roughly 1.9-18% versus about 0-0.15% intratumoral KLL-specific T cells.

Germline CDR1 is SGHTA and CDR2 is FQGNSA. The V and J ends lost 6 bases and 6 bases respectively, with 15 bases between them. This CDR3 contains 14 residues. Robust Merkel cell polyomavirus Large T antigen positivity by immunohistochemistry was seen in all patients' tumors. Every patient was Caucasian, with ages from about 50 to 80 and median 65. Patients with unknown primaries presenting with nodal disease, or with insufficient primary tissue, had lymph node tumors analyzed. This TCR was sampled from a man aged 50 to 60 with Merkel cell carcinoma. Sequenced input: lymph node tissue. The rearrangement links TRBV7-2 to TRBJ1-3; tentatively, D is TRBD1 (6 bases). The DNA for the CDR3 is TGTGCCAGCAGAATAGCAGGGGTTACAAACACCATATATTTT. It encodes CASRIAGVTNTIYF.